One T cell receptor beta chain is described in this entry. The antigen remains unidentified. At one end the junction does not follow the germline gene, possibly because of a read error. Each CDR3 protein is one row after TCRdb ran MiXCR on the 5' RACE reads. The profile shows 250,000 to 350,000 distinct CDR3 sequences, roughly 10% of them singletons. Healthy Caucasians made up all donors. The data were obtained in a study of identical twins. This CDR3 region has 15 residues. In germline, CDR1 is SSHAT, CDR2 FNYEAQ (reference sequence). Study-wide results and caveats: Monozygotic twins shared more out-of-frame TCR alpha than recombination models predicted. Diverse VJ usage suggested most zero-insertion clonotypes were not invariant T cells. The abundant beta clonotypes from cord blood had fewer insertions, and memory repertoires had none of this.

These data also featured in a second study, about yellow fever vaccine responses in identical twins.

The rearrangement uses TRBV7-7 and TRBJ2-5; 8 bases align to TRBD1. The sequenced sample was CD8+ T cells sorted from blood. This sequence was found in a woman aged 18-35 years in good health. The chain's CDR3 is CASREGQGLQETQYF. The CDR3 DNA reads TGTGCTAGCAGGGAAGGACAGGGTCTCCAAGAGACCCAGTACTTC.